The 8 T cell receptor beta chains given below trace back to one sample, sequenced in a study of T cell clusters in autoimmune cytopenias. One tube held mixed TRB-A and TRB-B primer pools for touch-down PCR. TCRdb re-called the multiplex PCR reads and gives one entry per CDR3 protein, without DNA. The listing records 7,800 or so distinct CDR3 sequences. TRB was amplified from about 270 ng of peripheral blood genomic DNA per sample. The specimen sequenced was peripheral blood. The receptors shown here come from a human donor with an autoimmune cytopenia or autoimmune hepatitis (not recorded which).

This clonotype counts as medium-sized (0.01 to 0.1%) by frequency. The chain carries TRBV15 and TRBJ2-7; checking the TCRdb D call of TRBD1 is not possible without DNA. From germline, CDR1 is LNHNV and CDR2 YYDKDF (reference sequence). The CDR3 contains 16 residues. CDR3 in amino acids: CATSRDLTGHSYEQYF.

This clonotype is medium-sized by frequency. The chain is built from TRBV20-1 and TRBJ1-1. CDR1 DFQATT and CDR2 SNEGSKA come from the germline V gene (reference sequence). The CDR3 extends over 12 amino acids. CDR3 amino acids: CSAIRPSTEAFF.

The chain has TRBV28 and TRBJ2-7; the TRBD2 assignment by TCRdb is unverifiable without DNA. CDR3 length: 12 residues. Germline V gene sequence: CDR1 MDHEN, CDR2 SYDVKM. The chain's CDR3 is CATRRDSYEQYF.

The chain couples TRBV20-1 to TRBJ2-1; TCRdb lists TRBD2, though no DNA is available to test this call. CDR1 is DFQATT and CDR2 is SNEGSKA in the germline V gene (reference sequence). The CDR3 covers 14 residues. The CDR3: CSAPGTSARREQFF.

The chain recombines TRBV7-9 with TRBJ2-7; TCRdb's D call of TRBD1 is untestable without DNA. Germline CDR1 reads SEHNR; CDR2 reads FQNEAQ (reference sequence). The length of the CDR3 is 17 residues. This CDR3 is CASSRYETGGSVYEQYF.

This clonotype is identified as medium-sized from frequency. Here the CDR3 reads CASSPRRSGANVLTF. The chain employs TRBV5-4 and TRBJ2-6. The germline gives CDR1 SGHNT, CDR2 YYREEE (reference sequence). The CDR3 totals 15 residues.

This clonotype is called medium-sized based on its frequency. This chain uses TRBV5-1 with TRBJ1-2; TCRdb's D gene call, TRBD1, goes unchecked for lack of DNA. Germline V gene sequence: CDR1 SGHRS, CDR2 YFSETQ. The CDR3 contains 14 residues. CDR3 sequence: CASSLEQGIYGYTF.

This clonotype is medium-sized by frequency. V gene TRBV6-2 or TRBV6-3 combines with J gene TRBJ1-2; lacking DNA, the TRBD1 call made by TCRdb goes unchecked. CDR1 and CDR2 (germline): MNHEY, SVGEGT. The CDR3 contains 12 residues. CDR3 loop: CASSRDSPGYTF.